The 5 T cell receptor beta chains below were found in one sample sequenced in a study of response to subunit inactivated influenza vaccine. Using its own MiXCR run on the RT-PCR reads, TCRdb lists one record per CDR3 protein. Among roughly 790,000 distinct CDR3 sequences listed, 21% were seen once. The sample in question was PBMCs from blood, obtained around 5 days after vaccination. The receptor source for this set is a middle-aged man who received an inactivated influenza vaccine.

The rearrangement joins TRBV3-1 to TRBJ1-1; the D gene is possibly TRBD1 (5 bases). Per the germline V gene, CDR1 is LGHDT and CDR2 is YNNKEL (reference sequence). The V and J ends lost 2 bases and 1 base respectively, with 14 bases between them. The CDR3 has 16 residues. In nucleotides, the CDR3 is TGTGCCAGCAGCCAAACCTCAGGGCCTCCGAACACTGAAGCTTTCTTT. Protein: CASSQTSGPPNTEAFF.

This clonotype came up a few times. The rearrangement joins TRBV20-1 to TRBJ2-1, with 7 bases matching TRBD2. This CDR3 region has 15 residues. The germline CDR1 and CDR2 sequences are DFQATT and SNEGSKA (reference sequence). V dropped 3 bases and J dropped 2; count of bases not matched to a gene: 7. The DNA for the CDR3 is TGCAGTGCTAGCGGTAGCGGGCTTCCCTACAATGAGCAGTTCTTC. The encoded protein is CSASGSGLPYNEQFF.

This sequence joins TRBV9 and TRBJ2-2; the match to TRBD1 covers 8 bases. This CDR3 has 15 residues. The V and J ends lost 1 base and 3 bases, in that order; junction bases with no gene match: 2. Germline V lookup: CDR1 SGDLS, CDR2 YYNGEE. The CDR3 loop is CASSVSGGYTGELFF. The DNA for the CDR3 is TGTGCCAGCAGCGTATCAGGGGGCTACACCGGGGAGCTGTTTTTT.

The chain links TRBV7-9 to TRBJ2-1; 8 positions match TRBD2. The CDR3 sequence is 15 residues long. Germline assignment: CDR1 SEHNR and CDR2 FQNEAQ (reference sequence). The V gene end was trimmed by 0 bases and the J gene end by 4 bases; junction bases not matched to a gene: 2. CDR3: CASSLAGTRYNEQFF. The CDR3, as DNA: TGTGCCAGCAGCTTAGCTGGGACTAGATACAATGAGCAGTTCTTC.

This clonotype was counted only a few times. The rearrangement joins TRBV11-2 to TRBJ2-1, with 7 bases identical to TRBD1. With V trimmed by 3 bases and J by 2 bases, 7 bases remained unmatched. CDR1 is SGHAT and CDR2 is FQNNGV in the germline V gene. This CDR3 spans 16 amino acids. The CDR3 loop reads CASSLERQGTYNEQFF. CDR3 DNA: TGTGCCAGCAGCTTGGAAAGACAGGGAACCTACAATGAGCAGTTCTTC.